This entry describes one T cell receptor (beta chain). These data originate in a study of blood T cell repertoires in COVID-19. Study overall: T cells, B-cell-depleted T cells, or PBMCs provided the cDNA or gDNA that served as material.

Under the authors' procedure: For nucleated cells, counts were estimated from reference gene primer amplification. The protocol was immunoSEQ multiplex PCR, while the TCRdb copy is restricted to in-frame clones and leaves out a portion. That table furnishes V, J and clone size, whereas the DNA furnished D and trimming. Seen here are some 73,000 clones, around 85% observed once, and the top ten hold around 32%. The CDR3 sequence is 15 residues long. Per germline, CDR1 SGHRS and CDR2 YFSETQ. V gave up 0 bases and J gave up 5 bases, with 12 bases separating them. This TCR was recovered from a woman over 75 with active or convalescent COVID-19. This rearrangement joins TRBV5-1 to TRBJ2-1, with a possible D match to TRBD1 (5 bases). The specimen was peripheral blood. CDR3: CASSLVQGSHNEQFF. CDR3 bases: TGCGCCAGCAGCTTGGTGCAGGGTTCCCACAATGAGCAGTTCTTC.